Shown below are 14 T cell receptor beta chains from a single sample sequenced in a study of blood T cell repertoires in COVID-19. Using immunoSEQ multiplex PCR, the repertoire was profiled, and TCRdb retains in-frame clones only, with some absent. The sample carries tens of thousands of clones, around 82% recorded once. Source material: peripheral blood. These receptors originate from a man aged 60 to 69 with acute or convalescent COVID-19.

This chain joins TRBV5-4 and TRBJ2-3, with 7 positions matching TRBD2. Germline CDR1 is SGHNT and CDR2 is YYREEE (reference sequence). The CDR3 is 14 residues long. Losses at the gene ends were 3 bases for V and 3 bases for J; bases not matched to a gene: 4. The chain's CDR3 is CASSSGLRTDTQYF. CDR3 bases: TGTGCCAGCAGCTCGGGACTAAGGACAGATACGCAGTATTTT.

The genes are TRBV19 and TRBJ1-5; D unresolved. Trimming shortened V by 6 bases and J by 6 bases, and 9 bases separated the two germline ends. Germline lookup yields CDR1 LNHDA and CDR2 SQIVND (reference sequence). CDR3 size: 12 residues. CDR3 residues: CASSIGSQPQHF. The CDR3 DNA reads TGTGCCAGTAGCATCGGGAGTCAGCCCCAGCATTTT.

The chain combines TRBV7-3 with TRBJ2-2; 7 bases fit TRBD2. CDR1 is SGHTA and CDR2 is FQGTGA in the germline V gene. Trimming removed 5 bases from V and 2 bases from J; junction bases left unmatched: 8. CDR3 length: 16 amino acids. CDR3 nucleotides: TGTGCCAGCAGCATCTACGGGACTACCAACACCGGGGAGCTGTTTTTT. Its translation: CASSIYGTTNTGELFF.

V gene TRBV7-8 combines with J gene TRBJ2-3; weak D call: TRBD2 (7 bases). The CDR3 is 17 residues long. Germline V CDR1 and CDR2: SGHVS, FQNEAQ. Trimming removed 4 bases from V and 0 bases from J, with 17 bases in between. As DNA, the CDR3 is TGTGCCAGCAGCTCACGAGGGGGGGCCTTTAGCACAGATACGCAGTATTTT. This gives the protein CASSSRGGAFSTDTQYF.

The chain carries TRBV9 and TRBJ2-7, with TRBD1 identical over 7 bases. With 3 bases clipped from V and 5 bases from J, the junction kept 8 bases outside the gene matches. Germline CDR1 SGDLS, CDR2 YYNGEE. This CDR3 has 14 amino acids. The CDR3 region has the DNA TGTGCCAGCAGCGAGAGGACAGGAGGCCACGAGCAGTACTTC. Protein: CASSERTGGHEQYF.

The genes are TRBV4-2 and TRBJ1-1; 8 positions match TRBD1. The CDR3 has 18 amino acids. Germline V gives CDR1 LGHNA, CDR2 YNFKEQ. V shed 7 bases and J 6 bases; nucleotides not matched to a gene: 22. The CDR3 nucleotides are TGTGCCAGCACCAAAGAAATTGGGCAGGGGGCGAGAGAAGCTGAAGCTTTCTTT. This gives the protein CASTKEIGQGAREAEAFF.

J is TRBJ2-1 and V is TRBV24-1; maybe TRBD2 (6 bases). The germline CDR1 and CDR2 sequences are KGHDR and SFDVKD. CDR3 length equals 15 residues. The V end was cut by 5 bases, the J end by 0 bases, with 10 bases between. CDR3 sequence: CATSVAGSSYNEQFF. The CDR3 DNA is TGTGCCACCAGTGTGGCGGGGAGCTCCTACAATGAGCAGTTCTTC.

The chain employs TRBV28 and TRBJ2-1, with TRBD1 identical over 7 bases. This CDR3 is built from 14 residues. Germline V gene data show CDR1 as MDHEN and CDR2 as SYDVKM. With 3 bases clipped from V and 8 bases from J, the junction kept 7 bases outside the gene matches. The CDR3 here is CASSFSGGRDEQFF. The CDR3 region has the DNA TGTGCCAGCAGTTTTTCAGGGGGTAGGGATGAGCAGTTCTTC.

CDR3 residues: CASSGTGDTGELFF. The CDR3 nucleotides are TGCGCCAGCAGCGGGACAGGGGACACCGGGGAGCTGTTTTTT. The chain joins TRBV5-1 to TRBJ2-2; 10 bases agree with TRBD1. J gave up 3 bases and V 4 bases, and 0 bases lay outside the gene matches. The CDR3 length is 14 residues. Germline CDR1 is SGHRS and CDR2 is YFSETQ. Drawing the rest from reference TRBV5-1 and TRBJ2-2, the complete variable domain is KAGVTQTPRYLIKTRGQQVTLSCSPISGHRSVSWYQQTPGQGLQFLFEYFSETQRNKGNFPGRFSGRQFSNSRSEMNVSTLELGDSALYLCASSGTGDTGELFFGEGSRLTVL.

CDR3 nucleotide sequence: TGTGCCAGCAGCCACCGGGGGTTAGCGGGGGCCTACGAGCAGTACTTC. Amino acid sequence: CASSHRGLAGAYEQYF. The chain is built from TRBV2 and TRBJ2-7; 9 bases fit TRBD2. This CDR3 has 16 residues. CDR1 SNHLY and CDR2 FYNNEI come from the germline V gene. V lost 6 bases and J lost 2; bases outside the gene matches: 11.

This clone was seen only a few times. This chain uses TRBV30 with TRBJ1-4, with 8 bases aligning to TRBD1. The V segment lost 7 bases and the J segment 7 bases; nucleotides outside the gene matches: 5. This CDR3 contains 12 residues. The germline V gene encodes CDR1 GTSNPN and CDR2 SVGIG (reference sequence). The CDR3 region has the DNA TGTGCCTATAGGACAGGGCCTGAAAAACTGTTTTTT. Translation gives CAYRTGPEKLFF.

V is TRBV5-6 and J is TRBJ1-6, with 8 bases that match TRBD1. Per germline, CDR1 SGHDT and CDR2 YYEEEE. The length of the CDR3 is 15 residues. V gave up 3 bases and J gave up 7 bases; unmatched junction bases: 6. Here the CDR3 DNA reads TGTGCCAGCAGCTCCCTGGACAGGGCCAATTCACCCCTCCACTTT. Encoded protein: CASSSLDRANSPLHF.

The chain joins TRBV5-1 to TRBJ1-6; the D is unclear. Germline V gene lookup returns CDR1 SGHRS and CDR2 YFSETQ. CDR3 length equals 15 residues. Trimming shortened V by 1 base and J by 10 bases, and 15 bases separated the two germline ends. DNA for the CDR3: TGCGCCAGCAGCTTGTCCGGTCTTGAGCGCTCACCCCTCCACTTT. Protein product: CASSLSGLERSPLHF.

The rearrangement joins TRBV19 to TRBJ1-5; no firm D call. V lost 10 bases, J lost 0 bases, and 7 bases lay in between. Germline loops: CDR1 LNHDA, CDR2 SQIVND (reference sequence). The CDR3 sequence is 12 residues long. This CDR3 is CATGYSNQPQHF. Written as DNA, the CDR3 is TGTGCCACGGGGTATAGCAATCAGCCCCAGCATTTT.